The rows below give T cell receptor beta chains drawn from one sample of a study of shared clonotypes between healthy human individuals. The method was immunoSEQ multiplex PCR; TCRdb's version includes in-frame clones alone and lacks a portion of them. The sample lists roughly 2.5 million clones, approximately 92% occurring once. The sequenced sample consisted of naive CD4+ T cells sorted from blood. Every receptor here comes from a man younger than 30 in good health. Each CDR3 is given with its conserved first and last residue. D genes are given only for firm matches. Rows may omit the clone size; those that give it use once, few, many or a size class.

>NA|TRBV7-9|NA|TRBJ1-2
TGTGCCAGCAGCTCTCAGGGTCTGGGCTATGGCTACACCTTC
CASSSQGLGYGYTF
>NA|TRBV5-1|NA|TRBJ1-1
TGCGCCAGCAGCTTTCCGGGGGTCGACACTGAAGCTTTCTTT
CASSFPGVDTEAFF
>NA|TRBV27|NA|TRBJ2-3
TGTGCCAGCAGTTTATCGGGGCCGGGGGGCCGCACAGATACGCAGTATTTT
CASSLSGPGGRTDTQYF
>TRBD2|TRBV27|NA|TRBJ2-1
TGTGCCAGCAGTGGCGGGACTAGCGGGAGGGCCAGAACCAATGAGCAGTTCTTC
CASSGGTSGRARTNEQFF
>NA|TRBV27|once|TRBJ2-7
TGTGCCAGCAGGGGAGGCAGCTCCTACGAGCAGTACTTC
CASRGGSSYEQYF
>TRBD1|TRBV4-1|NA|TRBJ2-5
TGCGCCAGCAGCCAAGATCCGACAGGGAGTCGGGAGACCCAGTACTTC
CASSQDPTGSRETQYF
>NA|TRBV5-8|NA|TRBJ1-6
TGTGCCAGCAGCTTGGGACAGCGACCAGACTCCTATAATTCACCCCTCCACTTT
CASSLGQRPDSYNSPLHF
>NA|TRBV2|NA|TRBJ2-5
TGTGCCAGCAGTCAGGGGAGGTTAGAGACCCAGTACTTC
CASSQGRLETQYF
>NA|TRBV28|NA|TRBJ1-6
TGTGCCAGCAGGGATCACGGCAGGGAGCATTCACCCCTCCACTTT
CASRDHGREHSPLHF
>NA|TRBV28|NA|TRBJ2-5
TGTGCCAGCAGTTTTGGGGACCGCCTTGGGGGAGAGACCCAGTACTTC
CASSFGDRLGGETQYF
>TRBD1|TRBV28|NA|TRBJ2-2
TGTGCCAGCGGTACAGGGGGGAGAACCGGGGAGCTGTTTTTT
CASGTGGRTGELFF
>TRBD2|TRBV5-6|NA|TRBJ2-1
TGTGCCAGCAGCATCCTAGCGGGAATTGAGCAGTTCTTC
CASSILAGIEQFF
>NA|TRBV25-1|NA|TRBJ2-1
TGTGCCAGCAGTGACAGGGCGGGGAGAAATGAGCAGTTCTTC
CASSDRAGRNEQFF
>NA|TRBV10-1|NA|TRBJ2-3
TGCGCCAGCAGTGAGTGGGGGGGCCTTTTGAGAGATACGCAGTATTTT
CASSEWGGLLRDTQYF
>NA|TRBV15|NA|TRBJ2-7
TGTGCCACCAGCATAGACACAGGGAAGTACGAGCAGTACTTC
CATSIDTGKYEQYF
>NA|TRBV19|NA|TRBJ1-1
TGTGCCAGCCGCGGGGGGCCGATGAACACTGAAGCTTTCTTT
CASRGGPMNTEAFF
>TRBD1|TRBV11-2|NA|TRBJ2-5
TGTGCCAGCAGCTACCCCATGAGGGGGCTGGGGGAGACCCAGTACTTC
CASSYPMRGLGETQYF
>NA|TRBV10-3|NA|TRBJ1-4
TGTGCCATCAGTGAGTTCGGAACTCAGGAAAAACTGTTTTTT
CAISEFGTQEKLFF
>TRBD1|TRBV5-4|NA|TRBJ1-2
TGTGCCAGCAGCACCGGACAGGGCGGCTATGGCTACACCTTC
CASSTGQGGYGYTF
>NA|TRBV15|once|TRBJ1-5
TGTGCCACCAGCAGAGATCAACAGAATAGCAATCAGCCCCAGCATTTT
CATSRDQQNSNQPQHF
>NA|TRBV11-2|NA|TRBJ2-3
TGTGCCAGCAGCTTAGGTGATAGGCAGGGCTGGCCCAAGGATACGCAGTATTTT
CASSLGDRQGWPKDTQYF
>TRBD2|TRBV5-1|NA|TRBJ2-3
TGCGCCAGCAGCTCCCAAGGGACTAGCGGGACGTTCACAGATACGCAGTATTTT
CASSSQGTSGTFTDTQYF
>NA|TRBV28|NA|TRBJ1-5
TGTGCCAGCAGTCCGACAAGTCAGCCCCAGCATTTT
CASSPTSQPQHF
>NA|TRBV4-1|NA|TRBJ1-5
TGCGCCAGCAGCCAAGAAGGTTGGCAGAGCAATCAGCCCCAGCATTTT
CASSQEGWQSNQPQHF
>TRBD2|TRBV6-5|NA|TRBJ2-1
TGTGCCAGCAGTTACGATCGGGGGGTTGGCCGAGCCGAGCAGTTCTTC
CASSYDRGVGRAEQFF